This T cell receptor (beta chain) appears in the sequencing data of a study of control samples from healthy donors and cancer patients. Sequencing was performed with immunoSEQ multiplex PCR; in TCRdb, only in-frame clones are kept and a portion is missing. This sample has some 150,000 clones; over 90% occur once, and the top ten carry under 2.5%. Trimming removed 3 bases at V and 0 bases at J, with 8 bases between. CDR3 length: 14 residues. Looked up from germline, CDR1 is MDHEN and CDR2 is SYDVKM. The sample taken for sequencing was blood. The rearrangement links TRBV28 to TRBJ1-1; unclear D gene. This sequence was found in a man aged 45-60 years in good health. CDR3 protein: CASSLTTMNTEAFF. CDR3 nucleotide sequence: TGTGCCAGCAGTTTGACAACTATGAACACTGAAGCTTTCTTT.